These 28 T cell receptor beta chains were sequenced from one sample in a study of shared clonotypes between healthy human individuals. Naive CD8 cells comprised CD45RO-negative, CCR7-positively selected cells, excluding terminally differentiated effector memory CD45RA+ cells. Generated by immunoSEQ multiplex PCR, the TCRdb table keeps only in-frame clones and is missing some. The data contain 650,000 to 800,000 clones, roughly nine tenths of them singletons. The sequenced sample consisted of naive CD8+ T cells sorted from blood. The receptor source for this set is a man between 25 and 39 years old in good health.

The V and J genes are TRBV6-1 and TRBJ2-7; D possibly corresponds to TRBD1 (5 bases). From germline, CDR1 is MNHNS and CDR2 SASEGT. V was shortened by 3 bases and J by 2 bases, with 11 bases between the two germline ends. The CDR3 runs to 14 residues. The CDR3 bases are TGTGCCAGCAGTGATGACAGATATACCTACGAGCAGTACTTC. Protein product: CASSDDRYTYEQYF.

V gene TRBV5-6 combines with J gene TRBJ1-1, with 10 positions matching TRBD1. CDR1 is SGHDT and CDR2 is YYEEEE in the germline V gene. CDR3 length: 17 residues. V gave up 4 bases and J gave up 1 base; unmatched junction bases: 10. CDR3: CASSPRDRGRRNTEAFF. The CDR3, as DNA: TGTGCCAGCAGCCCCCGGGACAGGGGACGCAGGAACACTGAAGCTTTCTTT.

The V call is TRBV14, the J call TRBJ2-7, with D maybe TRBD1 (5 bases). V lost 5 bases to trimming and J lost 4 bases, with 18 bases between them. Germline values: CDR1 SGHDN, CDR2 FVKESK. CDR3 length equals 15 residues. CDR3: CASSSDQGSPYEQYF. DNA for the CDR3: TGTGCCAGCAGCTCAGACCAGGGATCCCCGTACGAGCAGTACTTC. Full variable domain (missing parts from reference TRBV14 and TRBJ2-7): EAGVTQFPSHSVIEKGQTVTLRCDPISGHDNLYWYRRVMGKEIKFLLHFVKESKQDESGMPNNRFLAERTGGTYSTLKVQPAELEDSGVYFCASSSDQGSPYEQYFGPGTRLTVT.

The V and J genes are TRBV7-3 and TRBJ2-7; 10 bases fit TRBD2. The germline V gene has CDR1 SGHTA and CDR2 FQGTGA. J was trimmed by 4 bases and V by 5 bases; bases with no gene match: 14. This CDR3 region has 17 residues. CDR3 residues: CASSPGIRSGRAYEQYF. The CDR3, as DNA: TGTGCCAGCAGCCCCGGAATTAGAAGCGGGAGGGCATACGAGCAGTACTTC.

The chain has TRBV27 and TRBJ2-7, with TRBD2 identical over 11 bases. This CDR3 contains 15 residues. CDR1 is MNHEY and CDR2 is SMNVEV in the germline V gene (reference sequence). V trimming: 3 bases; J trimming: 5 bases; junction bases outside the gene matches: 6. In nucleotides, the CDR3 is TGTGCCAGCAGTTTGGGATCTAGCGGGAGGAACGAGCAGTACTTC. As protein: CASSLGSSGRNEQYF.

This chain uses TRBV7-2 with TRBJ2-2, with 11 bases identical to TRBD2. The junction had 0 bases not matched to a gene; V was cut back by 1 base and J by 5 bases. CDR1 and CDR2 from the germline V gene are SGHTA and FQGNSA. The CDR3 extends over 15 amino acids. CDR3 sequence reads: CASSLGTSGTGELFF. The CDR3, as DNA: TGTGCCAGCAGCTTAGGGACTAGCGGGACCGGGGAGCTGTTTTTT.

V is TRBV27 and J is TRBJ2-2, with D uncertain. The CDR3 loop spans 12 amino acids. V gave up 2 bases and J gave up 7 bases, with 5 bases separating them. Per the germline V gene, CDR1 is MNHEY and CDR2 is SMNVEV (reference sequence). In nucleotides, the CDR3 is TGTGCCAGCAGTTTAGGGGACGGGGAGCTGTTTTTT. It yields the protein CASSLGDGELFF.

This chain uses TRBV11-2 with TRBJ2-3; D remains ambiguous. Germline-derived CDR1 and CDR2 are SGHAT and FQNNGV. The length of the CDR3 is 16 residues. The germline V and J ends were trimmed by 1 base and 1 base, with 12 bases remaining between them. In DNA, the CDR3 is TGTGCCAGCAGCTTAGGAGACTGGCTCCGCACAGATACGCAGTATTTT. Protein sequence: CASSLGDWLRTDTQYF.

The chain links TRBV6-1 to TRBJ2-3, with D unclear. The CDR3 length is 13 residues. Trimming shortened V by 7 bases and J by 3 bases, and 11 bases separated the two germline ends. Germline V gene data show CDR1 as MNHNS and CDR2 as SASEGT. This chain's CDR3 is CASNSVGTDTQYF. Here the CDR3 DNA reads TGTGCCAGCAACTCTGTCGGTACAGATACGCAGTATTTT.

CDR3 loop: CASSLSYPPEQGDEQFF. The CDR3 DNA sequence: TGCGCCAGCAGCTTGTCTTATCCCCCAGAACAGGGTGATGAGCAGTTCTTC. J is TRBJ2-1 and V is TRBV5-1; D is possibly TRBD1 (6 bases). The V and J ends lost 1 base and 8 bases respectively, with 22 bases between them. The CDR3 covers 17 residues. The germline V gene encodes CDR1 SGHRS and CDR2 YFSETQ.

The chain is built from TRBV27 and TRBJ2-3, with D maybe TRBD2 (7 bases). V was clipped by 2 bases and J by 0 bases, with 12 bases between them. The CDR3 consists of 16 residues. CDR1 MNHEY and CDR2 SMNVEV come from the germline V gene (reference sequence). The CDR3 DNA reads as TGTGCCAGCAGTTTAAGGGGGGGGTTTAGCACAGATACGCAGTATTTT. Translating gives CASSLRGGFSTDTQYF.

The CDR3, as DNA: TGTGCCAGCAGCGTCCACGCATGGGGTGAGCAGTTCTTC. Its translation is CASSVHAWGEQFF. This chain joins TRBV9 and TRBJ2-1; unclear D gene. V lost 2 bases and J 9 bases, leaving 12 bases between the germline ends. Per the germline V gene, CDR1 is SGDLS and CDR2 is YYNGEE. The CDR3 runs to 13 residues.

This chain uses TRBV6-1 with TRBJ2-7; D perhaps matches TRBD2 (6 bases). This CDR3 region has 15 residues. V was pared by 3 bases and J by 3 bases, with 15 bases between. Germline assignment: CDR1 MNHNS and CDR2 SASEGT. CDR3 loop: CASSDPWDLLYEQYF. Here the CDR3 DNA reads TGTGCCAGCAGTGACCCATGGGACTTACTCTACGAGCAGTACTTC.

This sequence joins TRBV5-4 and TRBJ2-7; D gene uncertain. The V end lost 4 bases, the J end lost 3 bases, and 8 bases lay between the germline ends. This CDR3 is 12 amino acids long. Per germline, CDR1 SGHNT and CDR2 YYREEE (reference sequence). CDR3 nucleotide sequence: TGTGCCAGCAGCCGAGATATCTACGAGCAGTACTTC. Its translation: CASSRDIYEQYF.

The CDR3 DNA reads as TGTGCCACAGGGGGGCAGACAACACCAGATACGCAGTATTTT. It encodes CATGGQTTPDTQYF. This rearrangement joins TRBV7-9 to TRBJ2-3; D perhaps matches TRBD1 (7 bases). In germline, CDR1 is SEHNR, CDR2 FQNEAQ (reference sequence). V lost 10 bases to trimming and J lost 4 bases, with 18 bases between them. The CDR3 runs to 14 residues.

The rearrangement uses TRBV10-2 and TRBJ2-1; TRBD2 matches at 7 bases. V dropped 5 bases and J dropped 7; count of bases not matched to a gene: 14. The CDR3 is made up of 16 amino acids. The germline CDR1 and CDR2 sequences are WSHSY and SAAADI. The CDR3 coding sequence is TGCGCCAGCAGTCTTGGACTAGTTTCAAGTGGGAATGAGCAGTTCTTC. It yields the protein CASSLGLVSSGNEQFF.

The chain joins TRBV5-1 to TRBJ2-5, with 7 bases lining up with TRBD2. The trim removed 3 bases at V and 0 bases at J, leaving 5 bases unmatched. The CDR3 runs to 15 residues. Germline CDR1 SGHRS, CDR2 YFSETQ. CDR3 sequence: CASSYSLADQETQYF. The CDR3 region has the DNA TGCGCCAGCAGCTATAGTCTAGCGGACCAAGAGACCCAGTACTTC.

V gene TRBV11-2 combines with J gene TRBJ2-1, with TRBD2 matching over 9 bases. Germline values: CDR1 SGHAT, CDR2 FQNNGV. The J segment lost 1 base and the V segment lost 1 base, leaving 2 bases of the junction unmatched. The CDR3 extends over 16 amino acids. The DNA of the CDR3 is TGTGCCAGCAGCTTAGCCGCGGGAGGGTCCTACAATGAGCAGTTCTTC. Its translation is CASSLAAGGSYNEQFF. The full variable domain, rest sourced from reference TRBV11-2 and TRBJ2-1, is EAGVAQSPRYKIIEKRQSVAFWCNPISGHATLYWYQQILGQGPKLLIQFQNNGVVDDSQLPKDRFSAERLKGVDSTLKIQPAKLEDSAVYLCASSLAAGGSYNEQFFGPGTRLTVL.

The chain employs TRBV11-2 and TRBJ2-1; 8 nucleotides match TRBD1. Germline V gene lookup returns CDR1 SGHAT and CDR2 FQNNGV. Trimming at V came to 8 bases and at J to 8 bases, leaving 11 bases not matched to a gene. The CDR3 sequence is 14 residues long. The CDR3 loop is CASGTGQVFDEQFF. The CDR3 DNA sequence: TGTGCCAGCGGCACGGGACAGGTTTTTGATGAGCAGTTCTTC.

The chain is built from TRBV29-1 and TRBJ2-2, with D perhaps being TRBD1 or TRBD2 (5 bases each). The V end lost 4 bases, the J end lost 3 bases, and 9 bases lay between the germline ends. The CDR3 covers 13 residues. Germline-derived CDR1 and CDR2 are SQVTM and ANQGSEA. The CDR3 region has the DNA TGCAGCGTTGGATTGGGGGACACCGGGGAGCTGTTTTTT. This gives the protein CSVGLGDTGELFF.

The genes are TRBV7-9 and TRBJ2-5; D not resolved. Trimming pared 5 bases from V and 4 bases from J, leaving 14 bases between. The germline V gene encodes CDR1 SEHNR and CDR2 FQNEAQ (reference sequence). This CDR3 is 14 amino acids long. In nucleotides, the CDR3 is TGTGCCAGCAGCAACGACGGGTTTCGAGAGACCCAGTACTTC. Its translation: CASSNDGFRETQYF.

The V and J genes are TRBV7-2 and TRBJ1-1, with 8 bases aligning to TRBD1. The trim removed 2 bases at V and 0 bases at J, leaving 2 bases unmatched. CDR3 length: 15 amino acids. The germline gives CDR1 SGHTA, CDR2 FQGNSA. In DNA, the CDR3 is TGTGCCAGCAGCTTATCAGGGGGCATGAACACTGAAGCTTTCTTT. Translated, it gives CASSLSGGMNTEAFF. Based on the CDR3 plus reference TRBV7-2 and TRBJ1-1, the full variable domain is GAGVSQSPSNKVTEKGKDVELRCDPISGHTALYWYRQSLGQGLEFLIYFQGNSAPDKSGLPSDRFSAERTGGSVSTLTIQRTQQEDSAVYLCASSLSGGMNTEAFFGQGTRLTVV.

This chain joins TRBV5-1 and TRBJ2-7; D is unclear. Trimming shortened V by 1 base and J by 3 bases, and 11 bases separated the two germline ends. The germline V gene encodes CDR1 SGHRS and CDR2 YFSETQ. This CDR3 is 14 amino acids long. The CDR3 DNA sequence: TGCGCCAGCAGCTTGAGCAGAAGAGACTACGAGCAGTACTTC. Encoded protein: CASSLSRRDYEQYF.

The rearrangement links TRBV29-1 to TRBJ2-7, with D hard to call. Germline V gene lookup returns CDR1 SQVTM and CDR2 ANQGSEA. This CDR3 has 13 amino acids. Trimming shortened V by 4 bases and J by 0 bases, and 10 bases separated the two germline ends. CDR3 amino acids: CSVVFGVSYEQYF. The CDR3 DNA follows: TGCAGCGTTGTATTTGGGGTCTCCTACGAGCAGTACTTC.

The J gene is TRBJ1-2, the V gene TRBV5-5; no reliable D call. The CDR3 covers 14 residues. Germline CDR1 reads SGHKS; CDR2 reads YYEKEE (reference sequence). The V end lost 3 bases, the J end lost 10 bases, and 19 bases lay between the germline ends. The CDR3 DNA reads TGTGCCAGCAGCTATTCCCGTGGACCGGTAGACTACACCTTC. Translating it yields CASSYSRGPVDYTF.

The J gene is TRBJ2-1, the V gene TRBV29-1; the D is unclear. Germline V gene data show CDR1 as SQVTM and CDR2 as ANQGSEA. Trimming pared 2 bases from V and 8 bases from J, leaving 10 bases between. The CDR3 has 12 residues. CDR3 nucleotides: TGCAGCGTTGAACGAGGTACAGATGAGCAGTTCTTC. Protein sequence: CSVERGTDEQFF.

V and J are TRBV4-1 and TRBJ2-3; D remains unclear. Germline V gene data show CDR1 as MGHRA and CDR2 as YSYEKL. The CDR3 covers 14 residues. Trimming stripped 1 base from V and 4 bases from J, with 9 bases between. The CDR3 DNA sequence: TGCGCCAGCAGCCAAGGAGCGTACGCAGATACGCAGTATTTT. Protein product: CASSQGAYADTQYF.

The chain carries TRBV19 and TRBJ2-7, with 7 bases identical to TRBD1. Germline-derived CDR1 and CDR2 are LNHDA and SQIVND (reference sequence). V was pared by 5 bases and J by 5 bases, with 9 bases of the junction left unmatched. The CDR3 is made up of 14 amino acids. The CDR3 sequence: CASSAARQGHEQYF. The CDR3 bases are TGTGCCAGTAGTGCAGCCCGACAGGGACACGAGCAGTACTTC.